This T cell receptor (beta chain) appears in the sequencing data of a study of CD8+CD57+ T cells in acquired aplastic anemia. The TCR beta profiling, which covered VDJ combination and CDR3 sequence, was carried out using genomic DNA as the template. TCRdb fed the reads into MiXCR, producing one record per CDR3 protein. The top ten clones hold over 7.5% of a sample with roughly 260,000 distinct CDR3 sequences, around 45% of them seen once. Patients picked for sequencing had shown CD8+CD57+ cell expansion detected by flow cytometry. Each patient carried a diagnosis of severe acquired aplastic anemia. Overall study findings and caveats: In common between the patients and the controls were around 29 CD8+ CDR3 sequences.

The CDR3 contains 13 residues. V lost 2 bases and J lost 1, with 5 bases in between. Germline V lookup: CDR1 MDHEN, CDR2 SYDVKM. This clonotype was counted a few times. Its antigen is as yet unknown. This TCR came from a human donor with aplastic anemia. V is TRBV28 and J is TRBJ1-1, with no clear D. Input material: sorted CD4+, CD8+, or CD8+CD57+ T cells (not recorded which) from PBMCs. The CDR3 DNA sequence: TGTGCCAGCAGTTTACTTGGGAACACTGAAGCTTTCTTT. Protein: CASSLLGNTEAFF.